The rows below give T cell receptor beta chains drawn from one sample of a study of T cells after yellow fever vaccination. Each CDR3 protein gets one entry after TCRdb re-called the 5' RACE reads with MiXCR. The table lists some 250,000 distinct CDR3 sequences, approximately 3.5% of them singletons, with about 20% in the top ten. This material consisted of PBMCs, taken 15 days after the yellow fever booster vaccination. The source is a young man who received the YFV17D yellow fever vaccine. The CDR3 runs from the conserved cysteine through the conserved F or W. D genes are given only for firm matches. Clone size appears in some rows only: once, few, many, or a class for an expanded clone.

TRBD1	many	TRBJ2-5	TRBV5-8	CASSFQGAGETQYF	TGTGCCAGCAGCTTCCAGGGGGCAGGAGAGACCCAGTACTTC
.	many	TRBJ2-2	TRBV6-5	CASTQGRGRPGELFF	TGTGCCAGCACTCAAGGAAGGGGGAGACCCGGGGAGCTGTTTTTT
.	.	TRBJ1-2	TRBV5-6	CASSLTIYETF	TGTGCCAGCAGCCTCACGATATATGAGACCTTC
.	many	TRBJ2-7	TRBV7-6	CASSNVVYEQYF	TGTGCCAGCAGTAACGTAGTCTACGAGCAGTACTTC
TRBD1	many	TRBJ2-7	TRBV30	CAWSDPGQPHEQYF	TGTGCCTGGAGTGACCCGGGACAGCCTCACGAGCAGTACTTC
TRBD2	few	TRBJ2-1	TRBV28	CASSLRGTSYGLEQFF	TGTGCCAGCAGTTTACGTGGGACTAGCTATGGACTTGAGCAGTTCTTC
TRBD1	few	TRBJ2-3	TRBV20-1	CSARDKGTGGLGYF	TGCAGTGCTAGAGATAAGGGGACAGGGGGTTTGGGGTATTTT
.	many	TRBJ1-2	TRBV7-2	CASSSQELHHGYTF	TGTGCCAGCAGCTCTCAAGAACTCCATCATGGCTACACCTTC
TRBD2	few	TRBJ2-1	TRBV20-1	CSARLVAGGYEQFF	TGCAGTGCTAGATTGGTAGCGGGGGGCTATGAGCAGTTCTTC
.	many	TRBJ1-3	TRBV3-1	CASSPAAGSSGNTIYF	TGTGCCAGCAGCCCCGCCGCAGGGAGCTCTGGAAACACCATATATTTT
.	many	TRBJ2-5	TRBV6-2/TRBV6-3	CASTKGRGWETQYF	TGTGCCAGCACCAAGGGGCGGGGATGGGAGACCCAGTACTTC
.	many	TRBJ1-1	TRBV3-1	CASSQVLSNTEAFF	TGTGCCAGCAGCCAGGTGTTATCGAACACTGAAGCTTTCTTT
.	many	TRBJ2-1	TRBV20-1	CSAKSGSSYNEQFF	TGCAGTGCCAAAAGCGGATCCTCCTACAATGAGCAGTTCTTC
TRBD1	many	TRBJ2-1	TRBV28	CAIRDRGLGEQFF	TGTGCCATCCGGGACAGGGGCCTCGGGGAGCAGTTCTTC
TRBD2	many	TRBJ2-7	TRBV10-3	CAISESLAGRLYEQYF	TGTGCCATCAGTGAGTCGCTAGCGGGGCGCCTCTACGAGCAGTACTTC